Each of the 3 T cell receptor beta chains below was sequenced from the same sample in a study of blood T cell repertoires in COVID-19. Sequencing used immunoSEQ multiplex PCR; TCRdb keeps in-frame clones, though not all of them. The sample includes 300,000 to 400,000 clones, under 95% of them seen just once. The specimen sequenced was peripheral blood. The receptors originated from a woman aged 18-30 years who had recovered from COVID-19.

The V call is TRBV5-8, the J call TRBJ2-1; D is possibly TRBD1 (5 bases). CDR1 is SGHTS, CDR2 YDEGEE, per germline. V was shortened by 0 bases and J by 5 bases, with 12 bases between the two germline ends. The CDR3 loop spans 15 amino acids. Here the CDR3 reads CASSLGGGTNNEQFF. The CDR3 nucleotides read TGTGCCAGCAGCTTGGGGGGCGGTACCAACAATGAGCAGTTCTTC.

The V gene is TRBV7-9, the J gene TRBJ2-3; 8 positions agree with TRBD1. The CDR3 runs 14 residues. CDR1 SEHNR and CDR2 FQNEAQ come from the germline V gene (reference sequence). With 3 bases clipped from V and 2 bases from J, the junction kept 1 base outside the gene matches. The CDR3 spells CASSLDRATDTQYF. Written as DNA, the CDR3 is TGTGCCAGCAGCTTGGACAGGGCCACAGATACGCAGTATTTT.

The V and J genes are TRBV7-9 and TRBJ2-2; no firm D call. CDR1 SEHNR and CDR2 FQNEAQ come from the germline V gene (reference sequence). V lost 5 bases and J 6 bases, leaving 13 bases between the germline ends. This CDR3 has 14 residues. CDR3 loop: CASSALPSPGELFF. The DNA of the CDR3 is TGTGCCAGCAGCGCCCTACCCTCACCCGGGGAGCTGTTTTTT.